The clone carrying this T cell receptor (beta chain) was observed a single time. Its antigen is not identified. The sample belongs to a study of T cell responses to AZD1222 COVID-19 vaccine. The assay was immunoSEQ multiplex PCR, and TCRdb's table has in-frame clones only and misses some. In the table there are 180,000 or so clones, about 93% of which are singletons. The study's findings and limits: Most donors were white British and more were female, and clonal diversity was possibly underestimated. Only a handful of AZD1222 recipients were seropositive at baseline. Repertoire collection took place solely once the T cell response had peaked.

This receptor was identified in an adult who received the AZD1222 COVID-19 vaccine. The specimen was peripheral blood, collected 28 days after the second AZD1222 dose.

CDR3 sequence (DNA): TGTGCCAGCAGTCCGGGACAGGGGGCCGATGAGCAGTTCTTC. Protein product: CASSPGQGADEQFF. The V gene is TRBV2, the J gene TRBJ2-1; 12 bases fit TRBD1. V lost 5 bases and J lost 8; bases outside the gene matches: 4. This CDR3 has 14 residues. Germline V gives CDR1 SNHLY, CDR2 FYNNEI.